This T cell receptor beta chain was identified in a study of blood T cell repertoires in COVID-19. Using immunoSEQ multiplex PCR, the repertoire was profiled, and TCRdb retains in-frame clones only, with some absent. Of approximately 90,000 clones detected, approximately 84% appear once; the ten largest clones hold about 23%. The sequence came from a man at least 80 years old with active or convalescent COVID-19. What was sequenced was peripheral blood.

The CDR3: CASILNRNTEAFF. In nucleotides, the CDR3 is TGTGCCAGCATTCTGAACAGGAACACTGAAGCTTTCTTT. This sequence joins TRBV6-5 and TRBJ1-1; D is ambiguous. Trimming left V 7 bases short and J 1 base short, with 10 bases between. The CDR3 covers 13 residues. CDR1 and CDR2 (germline): MNHEY, SVGAGI.